The rows below give T cell receptor beta chains drawn from one sample of a study of Ad26.COV2.S vaccination and SARS-CoV-2 variants. Only in-frame clones appear in the TCRdb table, and some are missing; sequencing was by immunoSEQ multiplex PCR. The data hold hundreds of thousands of clones, with roughly 81% observed a single time. Sequencing used peripheral blood, obtained in a trial of Ad26.COV2.S vaccine versus placebo. The receptors originated from a person between 18 and 59 years old who received the Ad26.COV2.S COVID-19 vaccine or a placebo. Both conserved end residues are part of each CDR3. The order of the fields is clone size, J gene, D gene, V gene, CDR3 protein, CDR3 DNA. A D gene is named only where the DNA matches it firmly. Expanded clones get a size class; other rows say once, few or many, or leave the size out.

>-|TRBJ2-5|-|TRBV5-5
CASSFHQGGQETQYF
TGTGCCAGCAGCTTCCATCAGGGAGGCCAAGAGACCCAGTACTTC
>-|TRBJ2-6|TRBD1|TRBV19
CASSIEATGVRSANVLTF
TGTGCCAGTAGTATAGAGGCGACAGGGGTACGCTCAGCCAACGTCCTGACTTTC
>few|TRBJ1-1|-|TRBV7-9
CASSLAQVRGTEAFF
TGTGCCAGCAGCTTAGCGCAGGTCCGGGGTACTGAAGCTTTCTTT
>few|TRBJ1-2|TRBD1|TRBV19
CASSIGDYGTGYGYTF
TGTGCCAGTAGTATAGGGGACTACGGGACAGGCTATGGCTACACCTTC
>once|TRBJ2-7|TRBD2|TRBV4-3
CASSPSSASGSYEQYF
TGCGCCAGCAGCCCTAGTAGCGCTAGCGGGAGCTACGAGCAGTACTTC
>-|TRBJ1-5|-|TRBV10-3
CAISEQGQPQHF
TGTGCCATCAGCGAACAGGGTCAGCCCCAGCATTTT
>-|TRBJ2-2|-|TRBV18
CASSPLTGETGELFF
TGTGCCAGCTCACCACTTACAGGAGAGACCGGGGAGCTGTTTTTT
>few|TRBJ2-3|-|TRBV6-5
CASSYLASSDTQYF
TGTGCCAGCAGTTACTTAGCTTCGTCAGATACGCAGTATTTT
>-|TRBJ2-5|-|TRBV5-1
CASSLAGGGETQYF
TGCGCCAGCAGCTTGGCCGGGGGCGGGGAGACCCAGTACTTC
>-|TRBJ2-5|TRBD1|TRBV28
CASSLNPGGPGTQYF
TGTGCCAGCAGTCTAAATCCAGGGGGCCCGGGGACCCAGTACTTC
>-|TRBJ2-3|TRBD2|TRBV28
CASSMGLAHTDTQYF
TGTGCCAGCAGTATGGGACTAGCTCATACAGATACGCAGTATTTT
>once|TRBJ2-2|TRBD2|TRBV9
CASSVGGLAGTGELFF
TGTGCCAGCAGCGTAGGGGGTCTAGCGGGAACCGGGGAGCTGTTTTTT
>-|TRBJ1-2|-|TRBV11-2
CASSLGSWGRGGYTF
TGTGCCAGCAGCTTAGGGTCGTGGGGGCGCGGGGGCTACACCTTC
>-|TRBJ2-7|-|TRBV6-5
CASRHPRSGQYF
TGTGCCAGCAGACACCCCAGGTCCGGGCAGTACTTC
>-|TRBJ2-3|-|TRBV19
CASSTLPGTQYF
TGTGCCAGTAGTACCTTACCTGGTACGCAGTATTTT
>-|TRBJ1-2|-|TRBV6-5
CASSPTGNYGYTF
TGTGCCAGCAGCCCGACGGGAAACTATGGCTACACCTTC
>-|TRBJ2-3|TRBD2|TRBV5-1
CASSLGTSGTLSLADTQYF
TGCGCCAGCAGTTTGGGGACTAGCGGGACTCTTTCCCTGGCAGATACGCAGTATTTT
>-|TRBJ2-1|-|TRBV30
CAWNAADYNEQFF
TGTGCCTGGAACGCAGCGGACTACAATGAGCAGTTCTTC
>-|TRBJ2-7|-|TRBV5-1
CASSTGPEQYF
TGCGCCAGCAGCACCGGACCCGAGCAGTACTTC
>-|TRBJ2-3|TRBD2|TRBV6-5
CASRLAGGPDTQYF
TGTGCCAGCCGACTAGCGGGAGGGCCAGATACGCAGTATTTT
>-|TRBJ1-5|-|TRBV7-2
CASSPAGRNQPQHF
TGTGCCAGCAGCCCCGCGGGGCGCAATCAGCCCCAGCATTTT
>-|TRBJ1-1|-|TRBV6-1
CASINGGGQVTEAFF
TGTGCCAGCATCAACGGTGGGGGGCAGGTCACTGAAGCTTTCTTT
>-|TRBJ1-2|-|TRBV7-8
CASSLSRHNYGYTF
TGTGCCAGCAGCTTATCCCGACACAACTATGGCTACACCTTC
>-|TRBJ2-3|-|TRBV5-5
CASSLGGAEDTQYF
TGTGCCAGCAGCTTAGGGGGGGCCGAAGATACGCAGTATTTT
>-|TRBJ2-5|-|TRBV7-6
CASSRALPQRETQYF
TGTGCCAGCAGCCGTGCCCTCCCCCAGCGAGAGACCCAGTACTTC
>-|TRBJ1-2|TRBD1|TRBV11-2
CASSKDRVDDYGYTF
TGTGCCAGCAGCAAAGACAGGGTAGACGACTATGGCTACACCTTC
>-|TRBJ1-6|-|TRBV14
CASSQHQGGRSPLHF
TGTGCCAGCAGCCAACACCAGGGCGGGCGCTCACCCCTCCACTTT
>-|TRBJ2-5|-|TRBV2
CASSEDFSQETQYF
TGTGCCAGCAGTGAGGACTTTTCCCAAGAGACCCAGTACTTC
>-|TRBJ2-5|-|TRBV28
CASTNAGDRETQYF
TGTGCCAGCACCAACGCGGGCGATCGGGAGACCCAGTACTTC
>-|TRBJ2-5|-|TRBV5-1
CASSLTTNEETQYF
TGCGCCAGCAGCTTGACTACAAATGAAGAGACCCAGTACTTC
>-|TRBJ1-6|-|TRBV5-1
CASSFTVRVKDSPLHF
TGCGCCAGCAGCTTTACCGTCCGGGTTAAGGATTCACCCCTCCACTTT
>-|TRBJ2-7|-|TRBV20-1
CSASSGKAYEQYF
TGCAGTGCTAGTAGCGGAAAAGCCTACGAGCAGTACTTC
>-|TRBJ2-5|TRBD2|TRBV28
CASSLRRGGQETQYF
TGTGCCAGCAGTTTAAGGCGGGGGGGCCAAGAGACCCAGTACTTC
>-|TRBJ1-1|-|TRBV18
CASSPGRVVTEAFF
TGTGCCAGCTCACCAGGGAGGGTTGTGACTGAAGCTTTCTTT
>-|TRBJ2-7|TRBD2|TRBV28
CASSLRGLTLYEQYF
TGTGCCAGCAGTTTACGGGGACTAACCCTCTACGAGCAGTACTTC
>once|TRBJ2-7|-|TRBV7-9
CASSGEKWEQYF
TGTGCCAGCAGCGGGGAAAAGTGGGAGCAGTACTTC
>once|TRBJ2-3|-|TRBV11-2
CASSLGREPRDTQYF
TGTGCCAGCAGCTTAGGTCGAGAGCCCCGAGATACGCAGTATTTT
>-|TRBJ2-7|-|TRBV18
CASSAGTQAYEQYF
TGTGCCAGCTCCGCGGGGACGCAAGCCTACGAGCAGTACTTC
>-|TRBJ2-1|TRBD2|TRBV12-5
CASGLRAGVSDNEQFF
TGTGCTAGTGGTTTGCGGGCGGGGGTCTCTGACAATGAGCAGTTCTTC
>-|TRBJ2-7|-|TRBV30
CAWSRSYEQYF
TGTGCCTGGAGTCGGTCCTACGAGCAGTACTTC
>-|TRBJ2-1|TRBD2|TRBV27
CASSPRTSVSNEQFF
TGTGCCAGCAGTCCCAGGACTAGCGTGAGCAATGAGCAGTTCTTC
>once|TRBJ1-3|-|TRBV9
CASSVGSGNTIYF
TGTGCCAGCAGCGTAGGCTCTGGAAACACCATATATTTT
>-|TRBJ1-5|TRBD1|TRBV2
CASSPKGTGMSNQPQHF
TGTGCCAGCAGTCCAAAGGGGACAGGGATGAGCAATCAGCCCCAGCATTTT
>-|TRBJ1-1|-|TRBV9
CASSVKGAPTEAFF
TGTGCCAGCAGCGTAAAAGGGGCGCCCACTGAAGCTTTCTTT
>-|TRBJ1-1|TRBD1|TRBV25-1
CASSEQGALNTEAFF
TGTGCCAGCAGTGAGCAGGGGGCCCTTAACACTGAAGCTTTCTTT
>-|TRBJ1-1|-|TRBV19
CASSIVPPRTEAFF
TGTGCCAGTAGTATAGTGCCCCCCCGTACTGAAGCTTTCTTT
>-|TRBJ1-2|-|TRBV28
CASSFPVGGYGYTF
TGTGCCAGCAGTTTCCCCGTGGGGGGTTATGGCTACACCTTC
>-|TRBJ1-2|-|TRBV3-1/TRBV3-2
CASSQGVGSYGYTF
TGTGCCAGCAGCCAAGGGGTGGGGTCCTATGGCTACACCTTC
>medium-sized|TRBJ2-2|-|TRBV4-3
CASSQGMGTGELFF
TGCGCCAGCAGCCAAGGCATGGGGACCGGGGAGCTGTTTTTT
>-|TRBJ1-5|TRBD1|TRBV7-2
CASSLEDRAGGQPQHF
TGTGCCAGCAGCTTAGAGGACAGGGCTGGGGGTCAGCCCCAGCATTTT
>-|TRBJ1-4|-|TRBV25-1
CASSPTGIVNEKLFF
TGTGCCAGCAGTCCAACCGGGATAGTTAATGAAAAACTGTTTTTT
>few|TRBJ2-3|TRBD2|TRBV7-9
CASSLFSGGLDTQYF
TGTGCCAGCAGCTTATTTAGCGGGGGTCTAGATACGCAGTATTTT
>-|TRBJ1-1|-|TRBV27
CASSLSRNTEAFF
TGTGCCAGCAGTTTATCCAGGAACACTGAAGCTTTCTTT